These T cell receptor beta chains were read from a single sample in a study of identical twins. TCRdb reprocessed the 5' RACE reads with MiXCR, giving one entry per CDR3 protein. The repertoire holds some 500,000 distinct CDR3 sequences, with roughly an eighth as singletons. Separately, the same data were catalogued under a study of yellow fever vaccine responses in identical twins.

The sequenced sample was CD4+ T cells sorted from blood. The origin of the receptors is a woman aged 18 to 35 in good health. Both conserved end residues are part of each CDR3. D genes are given only for firm matches. Part of the rows lack a size; the others show once, few, many or a class for expanded clones.

abundance	v_gene	d_gene	j_gene	CDR3aa	CDR3nt
.	TRBV20-1	TRBD1	TRBJ2-1	CSAEEGTAYNEQFF	TGCAGTGCTGAGGAAGGGACAGCCTACAATGAGCAGTTCTTC
.	TRBV11-2	.	TRBJ1-1	CASSLDQGPEAFF	TGTGCCAGCAGCTTAGATCAGGGTCCTGAAGCTTTCTTT
once	TRBV20-1	.	TRBJ2-7	CSAVALAYEQYF	TGCAGTGCCGTAGCGCTAGCTTACGAGCAGTACTTC
few	TRBV11-2	TRBD1	TRBJ2-3	CASSHPGGTQYF	TGTGCCAGCAGCCACCCAGGGGGCACGCAGTATTTT
few	TRBV27	.	TRBJ2-3	CASMRAGGTDTQYF	TGTGCCAGCATGCGAGCAGGGGGCACAGATACGCAGTATTTT
few	TRBV5-1	TRBD2	TRBJ2-7	CASRPSGTSYEQYF	TGCGCCAGCCGCCCTAGCGGGACCTCCTACGAGCAGTACTTC
.	TRBV2	.	TRBJ2-7	CASRDNQYEQYF	TGTGCCAGCCGGGACAATCAATACGAGCAGTACTTC
.	TRBV6-2/TRBV6-3	TRBD1	TRBJ2-7	CASSYGSMTGTAYEQYF	TGTGCCAGCAGTTACGGTTCTATGACCGGGACAGCTTACGAGCAGTACTTC
.	TRBV5-1	.	TRBJ2-1	CASSLGLLYNEQFF	TGCGCCAGCAGCTTGGGGCTTCTGTACAATGAGCAGTTCTTC
once	TRBV20-1	.	TRBJ2-1	CSASSSGWSYNEQFF	TGCAGTGCTAGTAGCTCCGGTTGGTCCTACAATGAGCAGTTCTTC
.	TRBV9	.	TRBJ2-1	CASSVDGGPSSYNEQFF	TGTGCCAGCAGCGTTGATGGGGGCCCCTCCTCCTACAATGAGCAGTTCTTC
.	TRBV5-1	.	TRBJ2-2	CASSSIVPRGPGELFF	TGCGCCAGCAGCTCCATTGTCCCGCGGGGGCCCGGGGAGCTGTTTTTT
.	TRBV28	TRBD1	TRBJ2-7	CASSFSGTGSGEQYF	TGTGCCAGCAGTTTCTCCGGGACAGGGTCTGGGGAGCAGTACTTC
.	TRBV4-2	.	TRBJ2-5	CASSQDELRKTQYF	TGTGCCAGCAGCCAAGATGAACTTCGGAAGACCCAGTACTTC
many	TRBV7-9	.	TRBJ2-7	CASSSGIYEQYF	TGTGCCAGCAGCTCCGGGATTTACGAGCAGTACTTC
few	TRBV20-1	TRBD2	TRBJ2-7	CSARVGLVVYEQYF	TGCAGTGCTAGAGTGGGACTAGTGGTTTACGAGCAGTACTTC
many	TRBV10-3	TRBD1	TRBJ2-3	CAISPGQGSSTDTQYF	TGTGCCATCAGCCCGGGACAGGGATCAAGCACAGATACGCAGTATTTT
once	TRBV24-1	.	TRBJ2-3	CATSDTGSRADTQYF	TGTGCCACCAGTGATACAGGGTCGCGGGCAGATACGCAGTATTTT
.	TRBV7-2	.	TRBJ2-1	CASSYRGGASSYNEQFF	TGTGCCAGCAGCTACCGGGGCGGGGCAAGCTCCTACAATGAGCAGTTCTTC
.	TRBV15	TRBD2	TRBJ2-2	CATSRRRTRLAGVNTGELFF	TGTGCCACCAGCAGACGACGGACACGGCTAGCGGGGGTAAACACCGGGGAGCTGTTTTTT
.	TRBV5-6	.	TRBJ2-7	CASSLGGFGPYEQYF	TGTGCCAGCAGCTTGGGAGGGTTTGGACCCTACGAGCAGTACTTC
.	TRBV6-2/TRBV6-3	TRBD2	TRBJ2-2	CASSRGTSGGAGELFF	TGTGCCAGCAGCCGAGGGACTAGCGGGGGTGCCGGGGAGCTGTTTTTT
.	TRBV4-1	.	TRBJ2-3	CASSQTFGTDTQYF	TGCGCCAGCAGCCAAACTTTTGGGACAGATACGCAGTATTTT
.	TRBV20-1	.	TRBJ1-3	CSARGGRASSGNTIYF	TGCAGTGCTAGAGGGGGCAGGGCCAGCTCTGGAAACACCATATATTTT
.	TRBV12-3/TRBV12-4	TRBD2	TRBJ2-3	CASRDRDYRTSTDTQYF	TGTGCCAGCAGAGACCGGGACTACAGAACTAGCACAGATACGCAGTATTTT
.	TRBV15	.	TRBJ2-1	CATSRGDSDSYNEQFF	TGTGCCACCAGCAGAGGAGATAGCGACTCCTACAATGAGCAGTTCTTC
few	TRBV5-1	TRBD2	TRBJ2-5	CASSLGDLAGGQETQYF	TGCGCCAGCAGCTTGGGCGATCTAGCGGGGGGCCAAGAGACCCAGTACTTC
few	TRBV3-1	.	TRBJ2-7	CASSIGTGSVSYEQYF	TGTGCCAGCAGCATAGGGACTGGCAGCGTATCCTACGAGCAGTACTTC
few	TRBV7-8	.	TRBJ2-7	CASSSNPPPLTYEQYF	TGTGCCAGCAGCTCGAATCCCCCTCCACTCACCTACGAGCAGTACTTC
many	TRBV6-5	.	TRBJ1-4	CASSYSVLAATNEKLFF	TGTGCCAGCAGTTACTCTGTTCTGGCAGCAACTAATGAAAAACTGTTTTTT
few	TRBV11-2	.	TRBJ2-7	CASSSALSSYEQYF	TGTGCCAGCAGTTCCGCGTTGAGCTCCTACGAGCAGTACTTC
few	TRBV28	.	TRBJ1-1	CASRLMNTEAFF	TGTGCCAGCAGGCTTATGAACACTGAAGCTTTCTTT
many	TRBV5-1	TRBD2	TRBJ2-1	CASSSLPTSGGSEQFF	TGCGCCAGCAGCTCCCTACCTACTAGCGGGGGGTCTGAGCAGTTCTTC
.	TRBV6-2/TRBV6-3	TRBD2	TRBJ2-2	CASSYPSGGRTGELFF	TGTGCCAGCAGTTACCCTAGCGGGGGTCGTACCGGGGAGCTGTTTTTT
.	TRBV20-1	.	TRBJ2-1	CSARPGSFIEQFF	TGCAGTGCTAGGCCCGGGAGTTTCATTGAGCAGTTCTTC
few	TRBV18	.	TRBJ2-7	CASSPHPQGEQYF	TGTGCCAGCTCACCACATCCGCAGGGAGAGCAGTACTTC
many	TRBV5-1	TRBD2	TRBJ2-1	CASSPRKVAGGPYNEQFF	TGCGCCAGCAGCCCTCGGAAGGTAGCGGGGGGTCCCTACAATGAGCAGTTCTTC
many	TRBV10-3	TRBD1	TRBJ1-1	CAISEFTGTGGNTEAFF	TGTGCCATCAGTGAGTTCACCGGGACAGGGGGGAACACTGAAGCTTTCTTT
few	TRBV30	TRBD1	TRBJ1-5	CAWSVDRAGQPQHF	TGTGCCTGGAGTGTGGACAGGGCGGGTCAGCCCCAGCATTTT
few	TRBV3-1	TRBD2	TRBJ2-1	CASSPPAGGTYNEQFF	TGTGCCAGCAGCCCCCCAGCGGGGGGTACCTACAATGAGCAGTTCTTC
many	TRBV29-1	.	TRBJ2-3	CSADTGTDTQYF	TGCAGCGCGGATACAGGCACAGATACGCAGTATTTT
.	TRBV20-1	.	TRBJ1-1	CSARAPEIPNTEAFF	TGCAGTGCTAGAGCCCCAGAGATCCCGAACACTGAAGCTTTCTTT
.	TRBV28	.	TRBJ2-3	CASSRGRQGTDTQYF	TGTGCCAGCAGTCGGGGGAGACAGGGAACAGATACGCAGTATTTT
few	TRBV10-3	.	TRBJ2-7	CAIGSAESYEQYF	TGTGCCATCGGGTCAGCGGAGTCCTACGAGCAGTACTTC